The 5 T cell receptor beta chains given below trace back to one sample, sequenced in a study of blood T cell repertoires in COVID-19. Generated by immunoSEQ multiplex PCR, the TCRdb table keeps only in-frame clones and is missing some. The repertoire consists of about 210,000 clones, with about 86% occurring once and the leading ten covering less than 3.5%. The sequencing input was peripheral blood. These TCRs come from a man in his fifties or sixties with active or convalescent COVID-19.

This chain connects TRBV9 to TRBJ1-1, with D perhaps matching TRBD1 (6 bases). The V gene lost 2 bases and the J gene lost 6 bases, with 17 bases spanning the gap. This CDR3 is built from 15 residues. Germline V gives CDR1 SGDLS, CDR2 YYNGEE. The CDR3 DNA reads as TGTGCCAGCAGCGTCGGTACGAGCCGGACAGCTGAAGCTTTCTTT. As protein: CASSVGTSRTAEAFF.

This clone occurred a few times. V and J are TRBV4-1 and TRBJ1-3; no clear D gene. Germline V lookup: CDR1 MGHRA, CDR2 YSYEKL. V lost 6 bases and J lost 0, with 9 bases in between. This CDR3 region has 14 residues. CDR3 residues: CASRRGSSGNTIYF. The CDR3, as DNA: TGCGCCAGCAGACGCGGGTCCTCTGGAAACACCATATATTTT.

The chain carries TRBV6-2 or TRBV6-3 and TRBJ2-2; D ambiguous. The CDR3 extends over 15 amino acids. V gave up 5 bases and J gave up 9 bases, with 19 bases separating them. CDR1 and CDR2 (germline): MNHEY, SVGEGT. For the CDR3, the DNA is TGTGCCAGCAGTCTACCACTTGACACGCCAAGGGAGCTGTTTTTT. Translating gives CASSLPLDTPRELFF.

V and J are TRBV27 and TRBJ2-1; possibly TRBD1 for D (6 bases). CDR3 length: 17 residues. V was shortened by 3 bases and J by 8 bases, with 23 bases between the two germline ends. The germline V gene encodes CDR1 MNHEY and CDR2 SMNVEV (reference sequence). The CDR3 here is CASSFPFGPGARDEQFF. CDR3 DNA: TGTGCCAGCAGTTTCCCTTTTGGTCCAGGGGCGAGAGATGAGCAGTTCTTC.

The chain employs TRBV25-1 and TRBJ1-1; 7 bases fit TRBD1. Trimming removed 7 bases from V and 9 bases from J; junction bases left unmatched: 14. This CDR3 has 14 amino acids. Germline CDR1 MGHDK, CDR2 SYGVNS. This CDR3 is CASIGKGGQAQAFF. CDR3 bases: TGTGCCAGCATCGGCAAAGGCGGACAGGCTCAAGCTTTCTTT.